This T cell receptor (beta chain) was retrieved from a study of T cells in Graves' hyperthyroidism and ophthalmopathy. Study-wide points: Before onset, ophthalmopathy was predicted by the model a median roughly 6.8 months earlier.

Using RNA transcripts as the source, TCR beta CDR3 regions were amplified. A first-round RT-PCR of the TCR CDR3 used the HTBI primer set. MiXCR was run by TCRdb on the multiplex PCR reads, yielding one entry per CDR3 protein. The data hold 500,000 to 750,000 distinct CDR3 sequences, with 13% to 15% observed a single time. Trimming left V 3 bases short and J 6 bases short, with 8 bases between. CDR3 size: 13 residues. There are many counts of this clonotype. Its specificity is not known. Ophthalmopathy patients showed a Clinical Activity Score of at least 3, NOSPECS grade of at least 4 and duration under 3 months. Thyroid ultrasound and orbital computed tomography, with clinical symptoms and serum thyroxine and TRAb, informed diagnoses.

The specimen sequenced was blood. The TCR originated in a woman younger than 30 with Graves' ophthalmopathy. The chain uses TRBV12-3 or TRBV12-4 and TRBJ2-2; no clear D. CDR3 region: CASSLQVSGELFF. DNA of the CDR3: TGTGCCAGCAGTTTGCAGGTTTCCGGGGAGCTGTTTTTT.